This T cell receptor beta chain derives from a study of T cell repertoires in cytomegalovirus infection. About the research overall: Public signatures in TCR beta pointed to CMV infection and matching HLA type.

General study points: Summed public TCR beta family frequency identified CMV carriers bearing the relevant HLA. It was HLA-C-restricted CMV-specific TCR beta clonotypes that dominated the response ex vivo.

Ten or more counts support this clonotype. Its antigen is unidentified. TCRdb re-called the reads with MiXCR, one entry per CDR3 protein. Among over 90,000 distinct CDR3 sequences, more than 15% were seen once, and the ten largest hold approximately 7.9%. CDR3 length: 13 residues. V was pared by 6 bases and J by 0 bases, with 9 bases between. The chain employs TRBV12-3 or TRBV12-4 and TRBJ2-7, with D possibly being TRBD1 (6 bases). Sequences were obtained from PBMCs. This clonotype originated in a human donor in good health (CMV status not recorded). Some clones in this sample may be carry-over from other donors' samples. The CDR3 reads CASSRDTSYEQYF. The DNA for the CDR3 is TGTGCCAGCAGCCGGGACACCTCCTACGAGCAGTACTTC.